The 9 T cell receptor beta chains below were found in one sample sequenced in a study of cytomegalovirus exposure and HLA in healthy donors. PCR was performed using 60 Vbeta and 13 Jbeta primers. Produced via immunoSEQ multiplex PCR; TCRdb's table is partial and in-frame only. The data show about 150,000 clones, about 80% seen once. The sample comprised PBMCs. These receptors came from a man aged 35 to 55 in good health and CMV-seropositive.

The chain links TRBV6-1 to TRBJ1-3; D uncertain. CDR1 and CDR2 from the germline V gene are MNHNS and SASEGT. The CDR3 loop spans 14 amino acids. The germline V and J ends were trimmed by 0 bases and 3 bases, with 6 bases remaining between them. The CDR3 DNA is TGTGCCAGCAGTGAAGCGCACGGTGGAAACACCATATATTTT. Translation: CASSEAHGGNTIYF.

A few counts support this clone. The rearrangement links TRBV10-1 to TRBJ2-7; 8 positions agree with TRBD2. The J segment lost 2 bases and the V segment lost 7 bases, leaving 10 bases of the junction unmatched. The CDR3 has 15 residues. The germline gives CDR1 WNHNN, CDR2 SYGVQD (reference sequence). CDR3 DNA: TGCGCCAGCACCGGGAGGGCCTCTACGGCCTACGAGCAGTACTTC. Translated: CASTGRASTAYEQYF.

V gene TRBV28 combines with J gene TRBJ2-7; 8 bases line up with TRBD1. CDR1 and CDR2 (germline): MDHEN, SYDVKM. J lost 0 bases, V lost 2 bases, and 3 bases had no gene match. This CDR3 spans 15 amino acids. The CDR3, as DNA: TGTGCCAGCAGTTTAGGGGACAGGAGCTCCTACGAGCAGTACTTC. The encoded protein is CASSLGDRSSYEQYF. Together with reference TRBV28 and TRBJ2-7, the CDR3 gives the full variable domain: DVKVTQSSRYLVKRTGEKVFLECVQDMDHENMFWYRQDPGLGLRLIYFSYDVKMKEKGDIPEGYSVSREKKERFSLILESASTNQTSMYLCASSLGDRSSYEQYFGPGTRLTVT.

The V gene is TRBV5-1, the J gene TRBJ2-1, with 9 bases matching TRBD1. V shed 4 bases and J 8 bases; nucleotides not matched to a gene: 10. The length of the CDR3 is 15 residues. Germline CDR1 and CDR2: SGHRS and YFSETQ. The CDR3 nucleotides are TGCGCCAGCAGCACCGGGACAGGGAGGATATATGAGCAGTTCTTC. The encoded protein is CASSTGTGRIYEQFF.

The gene calls are TRBV5-1 and TRBJ2-7, with 8 bases aligning to TRBD2. Germline loops: CDR1 SGHRS, CDR2 YFSETQ. V was pared by 5 bases and J by 3 bases, with 10 bases of the junction left unmatched. The length of the CDR3 is 15 residues. CDR3 coding DNA: TGCGCCAGCAGACCCGAGATAGCGGGAATCTACGAGCAGTACTTC. Its protein is CASRPEIAGIYEQYF.

The table lists this clone with a few counts. The chain links TRBV4-1 to TRBJ2-7; 7 bases agree with TRBD1. Germline loops: CDR1 MGHRA, CDR2 YSYEKL. V lost 5 bases to trimming and J lost 5 bases; unmatched junction nucleotides: 6. There are 13 residues in the CDR3. The CDR3: CASSYDRAHEQYF. The CDR3 DNA follows: TGCGCCAGCAGCTACGACAGGGCCCACGAGCAGTACTTC.

This clone was detected only once. The chain links TRBV18 to TRBJ2-7; 7 bases are a match to TRBD2. The CDR3 extends over 16 amino acids. CDR1 is KGHSH, CDR2 LQKENI, per germline. Trimming removed 3 bases from V and 2 bases from J; junction bases left unmatched: 10. This CDR3 is CASSPGGWEGPYEQYF. The CDR3 coding sequence is TGTGCCAGCTCACCTGGAGGGTGGGAGGGCCCCTACGAGCAGTACTTC.

The chain uses TRBV15 and TRBJ2-5, with TRBD2 matching over 11 bases. The J call may be in error: the DNA end matches TRBJ2-7 better. Per the germline V gene, CDR1 is LNHNV and CDR2 is YYDKDF (reference sequence). The CDR3 is 23 residues long. In nucleotides, the CDR3 is TGTGCCACCAGTCCGAGCAAGAATCACGGGACTAGCGGCCGAGCGGGGCTGGGCAACGAGCAGTACTTC. It codes for CATSPSKNHGTSGRAGLGNEQYF.

This clone was observed a handful of times. The V gene is TRBV6-1, the J gene TRBJ1-2; no clear D gene. The CDR3 is 14 amino acids. Germline CDR1 and CDR2: MNHNS and SASEGT. The germline V and J ends were trimmed by 2 bases and 8 bases, with 15 bases remaining between them. The CDR3 loop reads CASSEKSFKPGYTF. The CDR3 bases are TGTGCCAGCAGTGAAAAGTCCTTTAAGCCGGGCTACACCTTC.